These T cell receptor beta chains were read from a single sample in a study of T-cell reconstitution after alpha-beta-depleted transplantation in children. From the PCR reads, TCRdb called clonotypes with MiXCR, one entry per CDR3 protein. The sample contains around 200,000 distinct CDR3 sequences, approximately 9% of which appear only once. This material consisted of PBMCs from the stem cell graft donor, taken from the stem cell graft. The receptors stem from a human donor who donated a stem cell graft to a child with acute lymphoblastic leukemia. CDR3s include the opening cysteine and the closing phenylalanine or tryptophan. The D gene is left open where the match is weak. A row's size may be missing; if present it is once, few, many or a size class.

-,TRBJ2-7,TRBV4-3,TRBD1,CASSQIATGGTYEQYF,TGCGCCAGCAGCCAAATCGCGACAGGGGGTACCTACGAGCAGTACTTC
-,TRBJ2-3,TRBV7-2,-,CASSLDISAADTQYF,TGTGCCAGCAGCTTGGACATCTCGGCGGCAGATACGCAGTATTTT
many,TRBJ2-3,TRBV5-6,-,CASGYLQVPDTQYF,TGTGCCAGCGGCTACCTACAGGTCCCAGATACGCAGTATTTT
many,TRBJ2-7,TRBV11-2,-,CASSLGTLLRPEQYF,TGTGCCAGCAGCTTAGGGACTTTGTTGCGGCCCGAGCAGTACTTC
-,TRBJ2-5,TRBV18,TRBD1,CASSRDRSIGETQYF,TGTGCCAGCTCACGGGACAGGTCTATCGGAGAGACCCAGTACTTC
-,TRBJ1-3,TRBV7-9,-,CASSLASGGSGNTIYF,TGTGCCAGCAGCTTAGCGTCGGGGGGCTCTGGAAACACCATATATTTT
few,TRBJ2-5,TRBV27,-,CASSLLAWETQYF,TGTGCCAGCAGTTTACTAGCTTGGGAGACCCAGTACTTC
many,TRBJ2-7,TRBV29-1,TRBD1,CSVERQGPYEQYF,TGCAGCGTGGAAAGACAGGGGCCCTACGAGCAGTACTTC
many,TRBJ2-2,TRBV12-3/TRBV12-4,-,CASSYAQKNTGELFF,TGTGCCAGCAGTTACGCACAGAAGAACACCGGGGAGCTGTTTTTT
few,TRBJ2-3,TRBV4-3,-,CASSQGRWVRGLTDTQYF,TGCGCCAGCAGCCAAGGTAGATGGGTCAGGGGACTCACAGATACGCAGTATTTT
-,TRBJ2-2,TRBV5-1,TRBD1,CASSIPGQMSGELFF,TGCGCCAGCAGCATTCCGGGACAGATGTCCGGGGAGCTGTTTTTT
-,TRBJ2-7,TRBV7-2,TRBD2,CASSSGTSGSYEQYF,TGTGCCAGCAGCTCCGGGACTAGCGGATCCTACGAGCAGTACTTC
few,TRBJ2-2,TRBV12-3/TRBV12-4,TRBD2,CASSSGVRGGTGELFF,TGTGCCAGCAGTTCCGGGGTGCGGGGGGGCACCGGGGAGCTGTTTTTT
-,TRBJ2-2,TRBV20-1,-,CSARDNKGANTGELFF,TGCAGTGCTAGAGATAACAAGGGGGCGAACACCGGGGAGCTGTTTTTT
-,TRBJ1-4,TRBV5-1,-,CASSLGLINEKLFF,TGCGCCAGCAGCTTGGGGCTGATTAATGAAAAACTGTTTTTT
-,TRBJ1-4,TRBV2,-,CASSGPDRINEKLFF,TGTGCCAGCAGTGGGCCCGACAGGATAAATGAAAAACTGTTTTTT
-,TRBJ2-2,TRBV7-2,-,CASSNLAANTGELFF,TGTGCCAGCAGCAACCTAGCAGCGAACACCGGGGAGCTGTTTTTT
many,TRBJ2-3,TRBV25-1,-,CASTGSSSTDTQYF,TGTGCCAGCACTGGGTCCTCTAGCACAGATACGCAGTATTTT